This TCR beta chain was found in a study of cytomegalovirus exposure and HLA in healthy donors. Study as a whole: Early release data held 85 million to 95 million unique TCRs from HLA-typed donors. Assignment to the Caucasian-associated ancestry cluster applied to 75% to 85% of the roughly 410 genotyped donors. Overall study findings and caveats: When analyzed later, a missense DCLRE1C variant was found to be linked to TCR beta V- and J-gene trimming.

CDR1 is SGHVS, CDR2 FQNEAQ, per germline. This CDR3 comprises 16 residues. V trimming: 5 bases; J trimming: 10 bases; junction bases outside the gene matches: 11. This PCR relied on a set of 60 Vbeta primers and 13 Jbeta primers. TCRdb keeps only in-frame clones here, not all; method: immunoSEQ multiplex PCR. The profile shows around 150,000 clones, nearly 90% of them singletons. Turning to this clone: What it binds is not known.

Sequencing was performed on PBMCs. This chain uses TRBV7-8 with TRBJ2-3, with TRBD2 matching over 14 bases. The clonotype comes from a middle-aged woman in good health and CMV-seronegative. The CDR3 here is CASSPKVGTSGSSQYF. The CDR3 DNA follows: TGTGCCAGCAGCCCAAAGGTTGGGACTAGCGGGAGTTCGCAGTATTTT.